The sample holds a few counts of the clone carrying this T cell receptor (beta chain). The antigen is not known. The data belong to a study of HIV-infected children after antiretroviral therapy interruption. Study background: Interruption group median age about 9.9 years; continuous group more than 7 years. Most participating children were previously exposed to EBV and CMV.

Broader study findings: Naive CD4+ sequences overlapped less between time points once interruption began.

The treatment denotes: PENTA 11 planned treatment interruption arm or continuous ART arm. Samples needed at least 5 million viable cryopreserved PBMCs. The V gene lost 8 bases and the J gene lost 5 bases, with 18 bases spanning the gap. This CDR3 has 15 amino acids. The TCR library was built from RNA with a 3' RACE protocol and unique molecular identifiers. TCRdb fed the 3' RACE reads into MiXCR, producing one record per CDR3 protein. The data show fewer than 100,000 distinct CDR3 sequences, 5.5% to 8.5% seen once. V usage is TRBV23-1 and J usage is TRBJ1-4, with D unclear. TRBV23-1 is an ORF; its function is uncertain. The sample was CD45RA+ CD4+ T cells from PBMCs, pooled from several time points, taken from a donor given antiretroviral therapy, either interrupted or continuous. Sample subset: naive CD4+ CD45RA+ CD45RO- T cells. The TCR was taken from a pool of human donors with HIV. Here the CDR3 DNA reads TGCGCCAGCGGGCACCAGGTCCTAGTAAATGAAAAACTGTTTTTT. Its translation is CASGHQVLVNEKLFF.